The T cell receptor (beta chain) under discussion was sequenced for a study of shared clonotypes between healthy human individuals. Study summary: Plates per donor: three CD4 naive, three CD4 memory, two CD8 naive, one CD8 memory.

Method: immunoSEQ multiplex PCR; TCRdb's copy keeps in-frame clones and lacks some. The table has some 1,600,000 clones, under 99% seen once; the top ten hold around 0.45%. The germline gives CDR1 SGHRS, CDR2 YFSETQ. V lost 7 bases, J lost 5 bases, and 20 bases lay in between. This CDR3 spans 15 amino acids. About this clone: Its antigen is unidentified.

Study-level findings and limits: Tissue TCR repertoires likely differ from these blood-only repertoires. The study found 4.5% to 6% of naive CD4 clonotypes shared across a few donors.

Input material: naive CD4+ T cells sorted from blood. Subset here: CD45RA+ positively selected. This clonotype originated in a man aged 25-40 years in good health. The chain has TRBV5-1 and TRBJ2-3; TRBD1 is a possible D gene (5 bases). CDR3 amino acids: CASASGKPYLDTQYF. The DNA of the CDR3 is TGCGCCAGCGCTTCAGGGAAACCATATCTAGATACGCAGTATTTT.